This entry features one T cell receptor beta chain sequence. The antigen remains undetermined. The same CDR3 also results from other DNA sequences found in this sample. Trimming took 5 bases from V and 4 from J, leaving 18 bases between them. This CDR3 has 15 residues. Germline V CDR1 and CDR2: MNHEY, SMNVEV (reference sequence). The data belong to a study of cytomegalovirus exposure and HLA in healthy donors. Study as a whole: The approximately 120 million unique TCR beta sequences, from some 170 million T cells, were found by an earlier analysis. Inside one of the first data releases sat about 85 million unique TCRs taken from HLA-typed donors. Findings and caveats of the study: In a later analysis, a genetic analysis reported fewer productive-TCR N-insertions in an Asian-associated ancestry cluster than the cohort average. Diagnosis of cytomegalovirus status made by the classifier reportedly showed high specificity and sensitivity.

In the PCR, 60 Vbeta and 13 Jbeta primers were used. The protocol was immunoSEQ multiplex PCR, while the TCRdb copy is restricted to in-frame clones and leaves out a portion. The sample carries about 160,000 clones, roughly four fifths recorded once. V and J are TRBV27 and TRBJ2-7, with a possible D match to TRBD1 (5 bases). This receptor was obtained from a young woman in good health and CMV-seronegative. Material: PBMCs. This CDR3 reads CASSPHDRALYEQYF. The CDR3 DNA sequence: TGTGCCAGCAGTCCGCACGACAGAGCGTTGTACGAGCAGTACTTC.